A selection of T cell receptor beta chains follows, all from one sample in a study of Ad26.COV2.S vaccination and SARS-CoV-2 variants. Sequenced by immunoSEQ multiplex PCR; TCRdb stores in-frame clones only, minus some. The repertoire has tens of thousands of clones, roughly 84% of them found once; the top ten carry roughly 50%. The sequenced sample was peripheral blood, obtained after recovery from COVID-19. Receptor source: a human donor who had recovered from COVID-19. CDR3s include the opening cysteine and the closing phenylalanine or tryptophan. Fields, in order: D gene, J gene, clone size, V gene, CDR3 protein, CDR3 DNA. The D gene is left open where the match is weak. The size entry is marked missing in some rows and otherwise reads once, few, many or a size class.

TRBD2	TRBJ2-3	.	TRBV3-1/TRBV3-2	CASSQRLAGSDTQYF	TGTGCCAGCAGCCAACGACTAGCGGGATCAGATACGCAGTATTTT
.	TRBJ2-2	.	TRBV5-1	CASSTDGTGELFF	TGCGCCAGCAGTACGGACGGGACCGGGGAGCTGTTTTTT
.	TRBJ1-4	.	TRBV5-6	CASRSRGGEKLFF	TGTGCCAGCAGGTCCAGGGGCGGGGAAAAACTGTTTTTT
.	TRBJ1-6	.	TRBV7-9	CASSLMSQGNNSPLHF	TGTGCCAGCAGCTTAATGAGTCAGGGAAACAACTCACCCCTCCACTTT
TRBD1	TRBJ1-2	.	TRBV6-5	CASTEQGEIPYGYTF	TGTGCCAGCACCGAACAGGGGGAGATCCCCTATGGCTACACCTTC
.	TRBJ2-1	.	TRBV11-3	CASSLETANEQFF	TGTGCCAGCAGCTTAGAAACGGCAAATGAGCAGTTCTTC
TRBD2	TRBJ2-1	.	TRBV7-7	CASSFGTSNEQFF	TGTGCCAGCAGCTTCGGGACTAGCAATGAGCAGTTCTTC
TRBD2	TRBJ2-1	.	TRBV10-3	CAISDRGRGYNEQFF	TGTGCCATCAGTGATCGGGGGAGGGGTTACAATGAGCAGTTCTTC
TRBD1	TRBJ1-3	.	TRBV10-3	CATGQGASSGNTIYF	TGTGCCACGGGACAGGGGGCTTCCTCTGGAAACACCATATATTTT
.	TRBJ1-1	.	TRBV10-3	CAIRMDGGKGTGAFF	TGTGCCATCAGGATGGACGGGGGGAAGGGAACCGGAGCTTTCTTT
.	TRBJ1-1	few	TRBV7-9	CASSGGMRAFF	TGTGCCAGCAGCGGGGGGATGCGAGCTTTCTTT
TRBD2	TRBJ2-5	.	TRBV27	CASSLSHLLAAQETQYF	TGTGCCAGCAGTTTATCCCACCTACTAGCGGCACAAGAGACCCAGTACTTC
TRBD2	TRBJ2-3	.	TRBV6-5	CASRRAGGDTQYF	TGTGCCAGCAGACGCGCGGGGGGGGATACGCAGTATTTT
.	TRBJ2-4	.	TRBV20-1	CSATDSLQRAKNIQYF	TGCAGTGCTACTGACTCGCTCCAAAGAGCCAAAAACATTCAGTACTTC
.	TRBJ1-1	.	TRBV6-4	CASSTVGGYTEAFF	TGTGCCAGCAGTACAGTAGGCGGCTACACTGAAGCTTTCTTT
TRBD1	TRBJ1-5	once	TRBV28	CASSRSAGGNQPQHF	TGTGCCAGCAGCCGATCCGCAGGGGGGAATCAGCCCCAGCATTTT
.	TRBJ2-3	.	TRBV7-3	CASSPSSVNTDTQYF	TGTGCCAGCAGCCCGTCATCCGTGAACACAGATACGCAGTATTTT
.	TRBJ1-6	.	TRBV4-1	CASSQGVLGVSLLHF	TGCGCCAGCAGCCAAGGGGTATTAGGGGTCTCACTTCTCCACTTT
TRBD1	TRBJ2-2	once	TRBV27	CASLQGSGGELFF	TGTGCCAGCCTACAGGGGTCCGGCGGGGAGCTGTTTTTT
.	TRBJ1-4	.	TRBV30	CALAGEKLFF	TGTGCCCTAGCGGGGGAAAAACTGTTTTTT
TRBD1	TRBJ2-7	.	TRBV28	CATRGQYEQYF	TGTGCCACCAGGGGGCAGTACGAGCAGTACTTC
.	TRBJ2-3	once	TRBV11-1	CASSLRRRPSTDTQYF	TGTGCCAGCAGCTTGAGACGGCGACCTAGCACAGATACGCAGTATTTT